These T cell receptor beta chains were read from a single sample in a study of T-cell reconstitution after alpha-beta-depleted transplantation in children. TCRdb ran MiXCR on the PCR reads and lists one entry per CDR3 protein. Among about 400,000 distinct CDR3 sequences, about 14% were seen once, and the ten largest hold 4.3%. This specimen consisted of PBMCs, obtained from the stem cell graft. The source of these receptors is a human donor who donated a stem cell graft to a child with Fanconi anemia. Each CDR3 is given with its conserved first and last residue. Each record gives: J gene, V gene, CDR3 protein.

j_call: TRBJ1-2; v_call: TRBV10-3; cdr3_aa: CAITRKPAGQGNFNYGYTF
j_call: TRBJ2-2; v_call: TRBV10-1; cdr3_aa: CASRHGLNTGELFF
j_call: TRBJ2-3; v_call: TRBV5-1; cdr3_aa: CASSAGTEASTDTQYF
j_call: TRBJ1-1; v_call: TRBV12-3/TRBV12-4; cdr3_aa: CASSLMANTEAFF
j_call: TRBJ1-2; v_call: TRBV7-8; cdr3_aa: CASSLGTGVVDGYTF
j_call: TRBJ1-2; v_call: TRBV4-2; cdr3_aa: CASSPLEMIYGYTF
j_call: TRBJ1-3; v_call: TRBV4-3; cdr3_aa: CASSQDRGGPRRGNTIYF
j_call: TRBJ2-2; v_call: TRBV12-3/TRBV12-4; cdr3_aa: CASSFLGGGGELFF
j_call: TRBJ2-1; v_call: TRBV29-1; cdr3_aa: CSVEESNPNEQFF
j_call: TRBJ1-5; v_call: TRBV5-5; cdr3_aa: CASNLGGAGDQPQHF
j_call: TRBJ1-4; v_call: TRBV4-2; cdr3_aa: CASSQVGFATNEKLFF
j_call: TRBJ1-5; v_call: TRBV29-1; cdr3_aa: CSVVVSSNQPQHF
j_call: TRBJ2-3; v_call: TRBV7-2; cdr3_aa: CASSPRQSTDTQYF
j_call: TRBJ1-2; v_call: TRBV7-8; cdr3_aa: CASSPTQGAYGTF
j_call: TRBJ1-1; v_call: TRBV6-2/TRBV6-3; cdr3_aa: CASSSLTGRNTEAFF
j_call: TRBJ2-5; v_call: TRBV12-3/TRBV12-4; cdr3_aa: CASSYQGAGETQYF
j_call: TRBJ2-7; v_call: TRBV10-3; cdr3_aa: CAISDAGYPYEQYF
j_call: TRBJ2-3; v_call: TRBV12-5; cdr3_aa: CASGITGTDTQYF
j_call: TRBJ2-1; v_call: TRBV12-3/TRBV12-4; cdr3_aa: CASSLAQGAMLNEQFF
j_call: TRBJ2-1; v_call: TRBV4-3; cdr3_aa: CASSLRGGEREQFF
j_call: TRBJ2-5; v_call: TRBV9; cdr3_aa: CASSKPPLAGGQETQYF
j_call: TRBJ2-7; v_call: TRBV20-1; cdr3_aa: CSATTGGNEQYF
j_call: TRBJ2-3; v_call: TRBV20-1; cdr3_aa: CSARPQGAYTQYF
j_call: TRBJ1-5; v_call: TRBV2; cdr3_aa: CASARESNQPQHF
j_call: TRBJ1-4; v_call: TRBV7-2; cdr3_aa: CASSLASNHEKLFF
j_call: TRBJ2-6; v_call: TRBV6-1; cdr3_aa: CASSLMSSGANVLTF
j_call: TRBJ2-3; v_call: TRBV10-3; cdr3_aa: CAISEQGEALTQYF
j_call: TRBJ2-5; v_call: TRBV12-3/TRBV12-4; cdr3_aa: CASSPGGGAGETQYF
j_call: TRBJ2-2; v_call: TRBV7-2; cdr3_aa: CASSLRGTGELFF
j_call: TRBJ2-7; v_call: TRBV7-2; cdr3_aa: CASSHIWGQGNREQYF
j_call: TRBJ1-1; v_call: TRBV5-1; cdr3_aa: CASTTSAGNTEAFF
j_call: TRBJ1-6; v_call: TRBV12-3/TRBV12-4; cdr3_aa: CASSLDSPSSPLHF